What follows is one T cell receptor beta chain and its context. The data stem from a study of control samples from healthy donors and cancer patients. Clones were sequenced by immunoSEQ multiplex PCR, and TCRdb holds only the in-frame ones, with some missing. This sample has 400,000 to 500,000 clones, with 80% to 95% found just once. Germline-derived CDR1 and CDR2 are SGDLS and YYNGEE. This CDR3 spans 13 amino acids. Deletions cut 3 bases from V and 0 bases from J, with 6 bases between. The chain employs TRBV9 and TRBJ1-1, with D unresolved. The clonotype comes from a man aged 35 to 55 with head and neck cancer. The sample comprised PBMCs. CDR3 residues: CASSEELNTEAFF. DNA of the CDR3: TGTGCCAGCAGCGAGGAGTTGAACACTGAAGCTTTCTTT.